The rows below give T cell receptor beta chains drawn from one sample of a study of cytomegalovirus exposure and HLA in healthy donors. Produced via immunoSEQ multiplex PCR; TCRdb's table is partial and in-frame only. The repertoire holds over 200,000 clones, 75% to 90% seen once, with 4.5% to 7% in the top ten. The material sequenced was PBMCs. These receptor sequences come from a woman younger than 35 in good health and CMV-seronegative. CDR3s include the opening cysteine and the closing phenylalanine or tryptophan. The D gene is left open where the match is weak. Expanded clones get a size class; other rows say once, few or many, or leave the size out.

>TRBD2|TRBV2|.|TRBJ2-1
CASSEGTSGRHEQFF
TGTGCCAGCAGTGAAGGTACTAGCGGGAGGCATGAGCAGTTCTTC
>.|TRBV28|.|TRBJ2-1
CASSLDSAPRDEQFF
TGTGCCAGCAGTTTAGACAGCGCCCCTAGGGATGAGCAGTTCTTC
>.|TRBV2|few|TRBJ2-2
CASSLQRGGGTGELFF
TGTGCCAGCTCCCTACAGAGGGGGGGTGGTACCGGGGAGCTGTTTTTT
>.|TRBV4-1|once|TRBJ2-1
CASSHEPPGRGRSYNEQFF
TGCGCCAGCAGCCATGAACCACCCGGGAGAGGTCGGTCCTACAATGAGCAGTTCTTC
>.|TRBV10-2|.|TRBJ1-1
CASSTGNSNTEAFF
TGCGCCAGCAGTACAGGGAACTCGAACACTGAAGCTTTCTTT
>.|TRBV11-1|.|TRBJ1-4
CASSRRPIEKLFF
TGTGCCAGCAGCCGTCGGCCCATCGAAAAACTGTTTTTT
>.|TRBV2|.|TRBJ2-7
CASRLTGLTTPYEQYF
TGTGCCAGCAGGCTCACAGGGCTTACAACACCCTACGAGCAGTACTTC
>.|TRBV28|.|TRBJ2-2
CASSTHRDTRELFF
TGTGCCAGCAGTACCCACAGGGACACCAGGGAGCTGTTTTTT
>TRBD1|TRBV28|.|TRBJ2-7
CASSPPGQGAGYEQYF
TGTGCCAGCAGTCCGCCGGGACAGGGGGCAGGCTACGAGCAGTACTTC
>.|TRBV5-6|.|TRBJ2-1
CASSEVRLKSSYNEQFF
TGTGCCAGCAGCGAGGTCCGACTAAAGAGCTCCTACAATGAGCAGTTCTTC
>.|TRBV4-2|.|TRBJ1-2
CASRLEGGSAYGYTF
TGTGCCAGCAGGCTTGAGGGGGGTTCGGCCTATGGCTACACCTTC
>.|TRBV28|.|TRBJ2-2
CASKEGGIGELFF
TGTGCCAGCAAGGAGGGGGGGATCGGGGAGCTGTTTTTT
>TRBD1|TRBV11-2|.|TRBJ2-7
CASSLVGTGSYEQYF
TGTGCCAGCAGCTTAGTTGGGACAGGGTCCTACGAGCAGTACTTC
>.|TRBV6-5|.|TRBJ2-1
CASSYRGFTYNEQFF
TGTGCCAGCAGTTACCGGGGGTTTACCTACAATGAGCAGTTCTTC
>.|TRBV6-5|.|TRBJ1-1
CASSYGWGTEAFF
TGTGCCAGCAGTTACGGCTGGGGTACTGAAGCTTTCTTT
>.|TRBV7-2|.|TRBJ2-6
CASSLDRAGANVLTF
TGTGCCAGCAGCTTAGATAGGGCCGGGGCCAACGTCCTGACTTTC
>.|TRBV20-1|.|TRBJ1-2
CSARTEYGYTF
TGCAGTGCTAGGACAGAGTATGGCTACACCTTC
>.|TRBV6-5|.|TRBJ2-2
CASSEPGDHGELFF
TGTGCCAGCAGCGAACCGGGAGATCACGGGGAGCTGTTTTTT
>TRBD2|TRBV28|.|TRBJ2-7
CASSFSGRPRISYEQYF
TGTGCCAGCAGTTTTAGCGGGAGGCCGCGCATCTCCTACGAGCAGTACTTC
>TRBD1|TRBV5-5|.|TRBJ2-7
CASSPFLTGSYEQYF
TGTGCCAGCAGCCCCTTTTTGACAGGGTCCTACGAGCAGTACTTC
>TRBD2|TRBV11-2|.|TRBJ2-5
CASSRGALAGQETQYF
TGTGCCAGCAGCCGGGGAGCTCTAGCGGGCCAAGAGACCCAGTACTTC
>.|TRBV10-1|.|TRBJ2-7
CASSESQGLLSEQYF
TGCGCCAGCAGTGAGTCGCAGGGTCTGCTCTCCGAGCAGTACTTC
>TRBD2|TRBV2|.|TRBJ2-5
CASRLAGGRGETQYF
TGTGCCAGCAGACTAGCGGGGGGGCGTGGCGAGACCCAGTACTTC
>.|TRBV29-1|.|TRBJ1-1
CSVVPRQNTEAFF
TGCAGCGTTGTCCCACGACAGAACACTGAAGCTTTCTTT
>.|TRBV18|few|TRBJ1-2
CASSPPAGLAYTF
TGTGCCAGCTCACCACCGGCAGGGCTTGCCTACACCTTC
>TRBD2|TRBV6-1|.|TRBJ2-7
CASSERRGAYEQYF
TGTGCCAGCAGTGAAAGGCGGGGGGCTTACGAGCAGTACTTC
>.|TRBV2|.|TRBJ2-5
CASSEASVGLQETQYF
TGTGCCAGCAGTGAAGCAAGTGTCGGGCTTCAAGAGACCCAGTACTTC
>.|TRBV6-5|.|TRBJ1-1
CASSTNKNTEAFF
TGTGCCAGCAGCACTAACAAGAACACTGAAGCTTTCTTT
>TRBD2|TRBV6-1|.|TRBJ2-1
CASSDPRAGGGDEQFF
TGTGCCAGCAGTGATCCGAGGGCGGGAGGCGGGGATGAGCAGTTCTTC
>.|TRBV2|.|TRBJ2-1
CATPGPTGDEQFF
TGTGCCACCCCGGGACCCACCGGGGATGAGCAGTTCTTC
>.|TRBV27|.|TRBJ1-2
CASSLGPPGLVSNYGYTF
TGTGCCAGCAGTTTAGGTCCCCCCGGGTTGGTCTCTAACTATGGCTACACCTTC
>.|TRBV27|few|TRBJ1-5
CASSPSSRGQPQHF
TGTGCCAGCAGTCCGTCCTCGAGGGGGCAGCCCCAGCATTTT
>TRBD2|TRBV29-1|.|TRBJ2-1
CSFEGGDYSSYNEQFF
TGCAGCTTTGAGGGTGGGGACTATTCGTCCTACAATGAGCAGTTCTTC
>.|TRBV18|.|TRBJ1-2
CASSRETGTSNYGYTF
TGTGCCAGCTCACGCGAAACCGGGACGAGTAACTATGGCTACACCTTC
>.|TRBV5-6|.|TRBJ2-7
CASSPPSGEYSYEQYF
TGTGCCAGCAGCCCTCCCTCGGGCGAGTACTCCTACGAGCAGTACTTC
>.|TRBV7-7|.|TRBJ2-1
CASSPRGPYEQFF
TGTGCCAGCAGCCCGCGCGGCCCCTATGAGCAGTTCTTC
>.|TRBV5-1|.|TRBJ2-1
CASSPAFNEQFF
TGCGCCAGCAGCCCTGCTTTCAATGAGCAGTTCTTC
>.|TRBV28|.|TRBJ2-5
CASRAGAQETQYF
TGTGCCAGCAGAGCAGGGGCTCAAGAGACCCAGTACTTC
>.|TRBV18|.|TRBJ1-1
CASSPPGVGNTEAFF
TGTGCCAGCTCACCACCGGGGGTCGGGAACACTGAAGCTTTCTTT
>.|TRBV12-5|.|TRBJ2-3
CASGLVLSDTQYF
TGTGCTAGTGGTTTGGTACTATCCGATACGCAGTATTTT